Detailed here is one T cell receptor beta chain. The data originate from a study of blood T cell repertoires in COVID-19. CDR1 is WSHSY and CDR2 is SAAADI in the germline V gene. The V and J ends lost 6 bases and 1 base, in that order; junction bases with no gene match: 2. The CDR3 length is 13 residues. Methods used by the authors: Counts of nucleated cells, estimated from reference gene primer amplification, were obtained. Profiling relied on immunoSEQ multiplex PCR, and the TCRdb table lists in-frame clones only, not all of them. D and trimming were read from the DNA, whereas the V and J calls and clone size are those reported in that table. The sample yields approximately 220,000 clones, roughly 84% seen once. Ages ranged from about 18 to 89 years, with residence in about two dozen US areas.

The V call is TRBV10-2, the J call TRBJ2-5, with TRBD1 matching 7 bases. This receptor was identified in a woman aged 40 to 55 who had recovered from COVID-19. What was sequenced was PBMCs or T cells enriched from blood (not recorded which). The CDR3 spells CASSGTAQETQYF. In DNA, the CDR3 is TGCGCCAGCAGCGGGACAGCCCAAGAGACCCAGTACTTC.